The 27 T cell receptor beta chains below come from one sample, sequenced in a study of monozygotic twins with inflammatory bowel disease. TCRdb reworked the 5' RACE reads into one entry per CDR3 protein, no DNA. This sample's table reports approximately 140,000 distinct CDR3 sequences. The sequencing sample was made of blood. The receptor source for this set is a human donor with ulcerative colitis or Crohn's disease, or a healthy co-twin of an affected twin (not recorded which).

The V gene is TRBV12-3 or TRBV12-4, the J gene TRBJ2-7; there is no DNA to check the TCRdb D call of TRBD2. This CDR3 is built from 11 residues. The CDR3 here is CASAWGRGQYF.

The chain has TRBV5-5 and TRBJ2-2. The CDR3 loop spans 13 amino acids. The germline V gene encodes CDR1 SGHKS and CDR2 YYEKEE (reference sequence). CDR3 region: CASSLGNSGELFF.

This chain uses TRBV4-3 with TRBJ1-1; TCRdb's assignment of TRBD1 cannot be checked, as there is no DNA. This CDR3 contains 15 residues. Germline-derived CDR1 and CDR2 are LGHNA and YSLEER. CDR3 amino acids: CASSQEGQGYTEAFF.

The chain joins TRBV7-2 to TRBJ1-3. The CDR3 sequence is 14 residues long. Germline CDR1 and CDR2: SGHTA and FQGNSA. The CDR3 spells CASRESLSGNTIYF. The whole variable domain, filled in from reference TRBV7-2 and TRBJ1-3, reads GAGVSQSPSNKVTEKGKDVELRCDPISGHTALYWYRQSLGQGLEFLIYFQGNSAPDKSGLPSDRFSAERTGGSVSTLTIQRTQQEDSAVYLCASRESLSGNTIYFGEGSWLTVV.

The rearrangement uses TRBV2 and TRBJ2-3; TCRdb's assignment of TRBD1 cannot be checked, as there is no DNA. CDR1 and CDR2 from the germline V gene are SNHLY and FYNNEI. This CDR3 comprises 16 residues. Here the CDR3 reads CASMMRDRGFSDTQYF.

The chain couples TRBV5-4 to TRBJ2-3; with no DNA, the TCRdb D assignment of TRBD1 cannot be verified. The CDR3 covers 14 residues. CDR1 and CDR2 from the germline V gene are SGHNT and YYREEE (reference sequence). The CDR3 protein is CASSDLQGADTQYF.

The rearrangement joins TRBV15 to TRBJ2-1; with no DNA, the TCRdb D assignment of TRBD2 cannot be verified. The CDR3 sequence is 14 residues long. CDR1 is LNHNV and CDR2 is YYDKDF in the germline V gene (reference sequence). Here the CDR3 reads CATSPQGGLDEQFF.

The rearrangement links TRBV18 to TRBJ2-7; the TCRdb D gene call, TRBD1, has no DNA to confirm it. This CDR3 comprises 13 residues. Germline CDR1 and CDR2: KGHSH and LQKENI. The chain's CDR3 is CASSPDRHYEQYF.

The rearrangement joins TRBV3-1 to TRBJ1-2; TCRdb gives TRBD1 as the D gene, but with no DNA this cannot be confirmed. This CDR3 region has 15 residues. Germline values: CDR1 LGHDT, CDR2 YNNKEL (reference sequence). CDR3 residues: CASSLTTVQGGGYTF. Complete variable domain (other parts from reference TRBV3-1 and TRBJ1-2): DTAVSQTPKYLVTQMGNDKSIKCEQNLGHDTMYWYKQDSKKFLKIMFSYNNKELIINETVPNRFSPKSPDKAHLNLHINSLELGDSAVYFCASSLTTVQGGGYTFGSGTRLTVV.

V and J are TRBV24-1 and TRBJ1-5; the D gene TCRdb calls, TRBD1, cannot be checked with no DNA. Germline CDR1 KGHDR, CDR2 SFDVKD. The CDR3 loop spans 16 amino acids. Here the CDR3 reads CATSDPLDSPGQPQHF.

V usage is TRBV18 and J usage is TRBJ2-2. Germline V gives CDR1 KGHSH, CDR2 LQKENI. This CDR3 contains 15 residues. CDR3 residues: CASSPDASTTGELFF.

The chain employs TRBV5-1 and TRBJ2-3. The germline gives CDR1 SGHRS, CDR2 YFSETQ. CDR3 length: 14 amino acids. The CDR3 sequence is CASSLPRSTDTQYF.

The rearrangement links TRBV5-4 to TRBJ2-1; TCRdb designates TRBD2, a call that cannot be tested without DNA. The CDR3 length is 16 residues. The germline V gene encodes CDR1 SGHNT and CDR2 YYREEE (reference sequence). The CDR3 is CASRPLSAGGYNEQFF.

The V call is TRBV15, the J call TRBJ2-2; TCRdb outputs TRBD1, but without DNA this stays unchecked. The germline CDR1 and CDR2 sequences are LNHNV and YYDKDF (reference sequence). The CDR3 loop spans 17 amino acids. This chain's CDR3 is CATSRGIGGTNTGELFF.

This chain links TRBV20-1 with TRBJ2-7; TCRdb calls TRBD2, which cannot be checked without DNA. The CDR3 covers 15 residues. Germline values: CDR1 DFQATT, CDR2 SNEGSKA (reference sequence). This CDR3 reads CSAGPQTSGGYEQYF.

The chain recombines TRBV10-3 with TRBJ1-3; TCRdb's assignment of TRBD1 cannot be checked, as there is no DNA. Germline assignment: CDR1 ENHRY and CDR2 SYGVKD. CDR3 size: 14 residues. The chain's CDR3 is CATEPGGYGNTIYF.

The chain links TRBV18 to TRBJ2-1; TCRdb's D gene call, TRBD2, goes unchecked for lack of DNA. The CDR3 loop spans 15 amino acids. The V gene's germline CDR1 is KGHSH and CDR2 LQKENI. CDR3 residues: CASSPYSGGAGEQFF.

The V and J genes are TRBV5-1 and TRBJ2-1. The CDR3 loop spans 14 amino acids. Looked up from germline, CDR1 is SGHRS and CDR2 is YFSETQ. CDR3 sequence reads: CASSLATYLNEQFF.

The chain is built from TRBV7-2 and TRBJ1-6; TCRdb's D call of TRBD1 is untestable without DNA. Germline assignment: CDR1 SGHTA and CDR2 FQGNSA. The CDR3 loop spans 17 amino acids. This CDR3 reads CASSPRTGWTYNSPLHF.

The V and J genes are TRBV11-2 and TRBJ2-2; TCRdb reports TRBD1, a call that lacks DNA to check it against. The CDR3 extends over 19 amino acids. In germline, CDR1 is SGHAT, CDR2 FQNNGV. The CDR3 here is CASSLRWIETGRNTGELFF.

The rearrangement links TRBV6-4 to TRBJ2-3; TCRdb's assignment of TRBD2 cannot be checked, as there is no DNA. Germline CDR1 reads MRHNA; CDR2 reads SNTAGT. The CDR3 length is 14 residues. The CDR3 loop reads CASSSGGATDTQYF.

V is TRBV7-3 and J is TRBJ2-1; TCRdb designates TRBD2, a call that cannot be tested without DNA. Germline V CDR1 and CDR2: SGHTA, FQGTGA. CDR3 length equals 16 residues. The CDR3 region is CASSLYRGRSYNEQFF.

The rearrangement joins TRBV11-2 to TRBJ2-3; the D call of TRBD2 rests on TCRdb alone, since no DNA is present to check it. Looked up from germline, CDR1 is SGHAT and CDR2 is FQNNGV. The CDR3 sequence is 15 residues long. CDR3 sequence reads: CASSWEGWMTDTQYF. The full variable domain, its missing parts supplied by reference TRBV11-2 and TRBJ2-3, is EAGVAQSPRYKIIEKRQSVAFWCNPISGHATLYWYQQILGQGPKLLIQFQNNGVVDDSQLPKDRFSAERLKGVDSTLKIQPAKLEDSAVYLCASSWEGWMTDTQYFGPGTRLTVL.

The CDR3 spells CASSVTSGDTDTQYF. This chain uses TRBV5-1 with TRBJ2-3; TCRdb picks TRBD2, but there is no DNA to check that call. This CDR3 is 15 amino acids long. The germline V gene encodes CDR1 SGHRS and CDR2 YFSETQ.

CDR3 loop: CASGLGPEQYF. The genes are TRBV5-1 and TRBJ2-7; TCRdb calls TRBD2, which cannot be checked without DNA. The CDR3 sequence is 11 residues long. Germline V CDR1 and CDR2: SGHRS, YFSETQ.

The J gene is TRBJ1-1, the V gene TRBV20-1; the D call from TCRdb, TRBD1, cannot be confirmed without DNA. The germline V gene has CDR1 DFQATT and CDR2 SNEGSKA (reference sequence). The CDR3 extends over 13 amino acids. This CDR3 reads CSASEIRAWGTFF.

This chain uses TRBV12-3 or TRBV12-4 with TRBJ2-7; TCRdb calls TRBD1, which cannot be checked without DNA. The CDR3 has 16 residues. The CDR3 region is CASSRNAGTGPYEQYF.